These T cell receptor beta chains were read from a single sample in a study of blood T cell repertoires in COVID-19. Only in-frame clones appear in the TCRdb table, and some are missing; sequencing was by immunoSEQ multiplex PCR. The profile shows some 60,000 clones, over 75% of them singletons. The material sequenced was peripheral blood. The receptors come from a woman of 80 years or more with acute or convalescent COVID-19. Both conserved end residues are part of each CDR3. Fields, in order: D gene, J gene, V gene, clone size, CDR3 length, CDR3 protein, CDR3 DNA. The D gene is left open where the match is weak. A clone size is listed for some rows: how often the clone was seen (once, few, many), or a class if it is expanded.

D gene: -
J gene: TRBJ1-5
V gene: TRBV5-8
clone size: -
CDR3 length: 12
CDR3 protein: CASKGAYQPQHF
CDR3 DNA: TGTGCCAGCAAAGGGGCCTATCAGCCCCAGCATTTT

D gene: TRBD2
J gene: TRBJ2-1
V gene: TRBV27
clone size: -
CDR3 length: 15
CDR3 protein: CASSLGLAGTNEQFF
CDR3 DNA: TGTGCCAGCAGTCTAGGACTAGCGGGGACCAATGAGCAGTTCTTC

D gene: TRBD1
J gene: TRBJ1-3
V gene: TRBV7-8
clone size: -
CDR3 length: 14
CDR3 protein: CASSSEDRGNTIYF
CDR3 DNA: TGTGCCAGCAGCTCAGAGGACAGGGGAAACACCATATATTTT

D gene: TRBD2
J gene: TRBJ2-1
V gene: TRBV19
clone size: -
CDR3 length: 19
CDR3 protein: CASSRGRTSGTEGYNEQFF
CDR3 DNA: TGTGCCAGTAGTAGGGGTCGGACTAGCGGGACCGAAGGGTACAATGAGCAGTTCTTC

D gene: TRBD1
J gene: TRBJ2-3
V gene: TRBV6-1
clone size: -
CDR3 length: 16
CDR3 protein: CASSELQGVGTDTQYF
CDR3 DNA: TGTGCCAGCAGTGAACTACAGGGGGTTGGGACAGATACGCAGTATTTT

D gene: -
J gene: TRBJ1-6
V gene: TRBV5-4
clone size: once
CDR3 length: 13
CDR3 protein: CASSLTGNSPLHF
CDR3 DNA: TGTGCCAGCAGCTTAACAGGAAATTCACCCCTCCACTTT

D gene: -
J gene: TRBJ2-3
V gene: TRBV5-4
clone size: -
CDR3 length: 17
CDR3 protein: CASSLRAGGLGTDTQYF
CDR3 DNA: TGTGCCAGCAGCTTGAGGGCAGGGGGACTGGGGACAGATACGCAGTATTTT

D gene: -
J gene: TRBJ2-7
V gene: TRBV5-6
clone size: -
CDR3 length: 14
CDR3 protein: CASSLGRGSYEQYF
CDR3 DNA: TGTGCCAGCAGCTTGGGCAGAGGTAGTTACGAGCAGTACTTC

D gene: -
J gene: TRBJ1-1
V gene: TRBV9
clone size: -
CDR3 length: 13
CDR3 protein: CASSVGRDTEAFF
CDR3 DNA: TGTGCCAGCAGCGTAGGCAGGGACACTGAAGCTTTCTTT

D gene: -
J gene: TRBJ1-2
V gene: TRBV4-3
clone size: -
CDR3 length: 14
CDR3 protein: CASSPTLQVYGYTF
CDR3 DNA: TGCGCCAGCAGCCCGACGTTACAGGTTTATGGCTACACCTTC

D gene: -
J gene: TRBJ1-2
V gene: TRBV19
clone size: -
CDR3 length: 14
CDR3 protein: CASSPHRQAYGYTF
CDR3 DNA: TGTGCCAGTAGCCCTCACCGACAGGCCTATGGCTACACCTTC

D gene: TRBD2
J gene: TRBJ2-7
V gene: TRBV10-1
clone size: -
CDR3 length: 16
CDR3 protein: CASSATPGLAGYEQYF
CDR3 DNA: TGCGCCAGCAGTGCGACCCCGGGACTAGCGGGATACGAGCAGTACTTC

D gene: TRBD2
J gene: TRBJ2-3
V gene: TRBV5-6
clone size: -
CDR3 length: 16
CDR3 protein: CASSWRAAGGPDTQYF
CDR3 DNA: TGTGCCAGCAGCTGGCGGGCGGCGGGAGGGCCCGATACGCAGTATTTT

D gene: -
J gene: TRBJ2-7
V gene: TRBV11-1
clone size: -
CDR3 length: 14
CDR3 protein: CASRPSGTSYEQYF
CDR3 DNA: TGTGCCAGCAGACCTTCCGGGACTTCCTACGAGCAGTACTTC

D gene: -
J gene: TRBJ2-1
V gene: TRBV3-1/TRBV3-2
clone size: -
CDR3 length: 16
CDR3 protein: CASSDPGGARRNEQFF
CDR3 DNA: TGTGCCAGCAGCGACCCTGGGGGGGCCCGGCGGAATGAGCAGTTCTTC

D gene: -
J gene: TRBJ1-4
V gene: TRBV10-2
clone size: -
CDR3 length: 17
CDR3 protein: CASSEFDRIATNEKLFF
CDR3 DNA: TGCGCCAGCAGTGAGTTCGACAGAATTGCAACTAATGAAAAACTGTTTTTT

D gene: -
J gene: TRBJ1-2
V gene: TRBV5-4
clone size: -
CDR3 length: 15
CDR3 protein: CASSPEALRENGYTF
CDR3 DNA: TGTGCCAGCAGCCCCGAGGCGCTCCGAGAGAATGGCTACACCTTC

D gene: TRBD1
J gene: TRBJ2-7
V gene: TRBV9
clone size: -
CDR3 length: 15
CDR3 protein: CASSVGTGGPYEQYF
CDR3 DNA: TGTGCCAGCAGCGTAGGGACAGGGGGTCCCTACGAGCAGTACTTC

D gene: -
J gene: TRBJ2-1
V gene: TRBV6-2/TRBV6-3
clone size: -
CDR3 length: 12
CDR3 protein: CASSNYGYEQFF
CDR3 DNA: TGTGCCAGCAGTAATTACGGGTATGAGCAGTTCTTC

D gene: TRBD1
J gene: TRBJ2-3
V gene: TRBV11-3
clone size: -
CDR3 length: 13
CDR3 protein: CASSLTGVDTQYF
CDR3 DNA: TGTGCCAGCAGCTTAACAGGGGTAGATACGCAGTATTTT

D gene: -
J gene: TRBJ2-7
V gene: TRBV19
clone size: -
CDR3 length: 15
CDR3 protein: CASSSGDSGHYEQYF
CDR3 DNA: TGTGCCAGTAGCAGTGGCGACAGCGGGCATTACGAGCAGTACTTC

D gene: TRBD1
J gene: TRBJ2-1
V gene: TRBV19
clone size: once
CDR3 length: 17
CDR3 protein: CASSIDPARGRSNEQFF
CDR3 DNA: TGTGCCAGTAGTATAGACCCGGCCAGGGGGCGCAGCAATGAGCAGTTCTTC

D gene: -
J gene: TRBJ2-7
V gene: TRBV6-5
clone size: once
CDR3 length: 13
CDR3 protein: CASSYGGSYEQYF
CDR3 DNA: TGTGCCAGCAGTTACGGGGGGTCCTACGAGCAGTACTTC

D gene: -
J gene: TRBJ1-5
V gene: TRBV28
clone size: -
CDR3 length: 14
CDR3 protein: CASRRTGGSQPQHF
CDR3 DNA: TGTGCCAGCAGACGGACCGGAGGAAGTCAGCCCCAGCATTTT

D gene: TRBD1
J gene: TRBJ2-1
V gene: TRBV9
clone size: once
CDR3 length: 15
CDR3 protein: CASSVVGTAFNEQFF
CDR3 DNA: TGTGCCAGCAGCGTAGTAGGGACAGCCTTCAATGAGCAGTTCTTC

D gene: TRBD1
J gene: TRBJ1-2
V gene: TRBV4-3
clone size: few
CDR3 length: 16
CDR3 protein: CASSLGGVGVDYGYTF
CDR3 DNA: TGCGCCAGCAGCCTAGGGGGCGTTGGGGTGGACTATGGCTACACCTTC

D gene: -
J gene: TRBJ1-1
V gene: TRBV6-5
clone size: -
CDR3 length: 15
CDR3 protein: CASIITGLGATEAFF
CDR3 DNA: TGTGCCAGCATTATAACAGGGTTGGGGGCCACTGAAGCTTTCTTT

D gene: -
J gene: TRBJ1-6
V gene: TRBV30
clone size: few
CDR3 length: 16
CDR3 protein: CAWSAPQGPSNSPLHF
CDR3 DNA: TGTGCCTGGAGTGCTCCCCAGGGCCCATCCAATTCACCCCTCCACTTT

D gene: -
J gene: TRBJ1-1
V gene: TRBV12-3/TRBV12-4
clone size: -
CDR3 length: 12
CDR3 protein: CASSLAFAEAFF
CDR3 DNA: TGTGCCAGCAGTTTAGCGTTCGCTGAAGCTTTCTTT

D gene: -
J gene: TRBJ1-2
V gene: TRBV2
clone size: -
CDR3 length: 13
CDR3 protein: CASRVIVNYGYTF
CDR3 DNA: TGTGCCAGCAGGGTGATAGTAAACTATGGCTACACCTTC

D gene: TRBD1
J gene: TRBJ1-2
V gene: TRBV5-1
clone size: -
CDR3 length: 13
CDR3 protein: CASTPAGGNGYTF
CDR3 DNA: TGCGCCAGCACCCCAGCAGGGGGGAATGGCTACACCTTC

D gene: TRBD1
J gene: TRBJ1-2
V gene: TRBV28
clone size: -
CDR3 length: 14
CDR3 protein: CASSSGGTIYGYTF
CDR3 DNA: TGTGCCAGCAGTTCAGGGGGCACAATCTATGGCTACACCTTC

D gene: TRBD1
J gene: TRBJ2-1
V gene: TRBV7-8
clone size: once
CDR3 length: 15
CDR3 protein: CASSLPGQGSNEQFF
CDR3 DNA: TGTGCCAGCAGCTTACCGGGACAGGGTTCCAATGAGCAGTTCTTC

D gene: -
J gene: TRBJ2-7
V gene: TRBV15
clone size: -
CDR3 length: 13
CDR3 protein: CATSRDSSYEQYF
CDR3 DNA: TGTGCCACCTCGAGGGATTCCTCCTACGAGCAGTACTTC

D gene: TRBD2
J gene: TRBJ2-7
V gene: TRBV19
clone size: -
CDR3 length: 16
CDR3 protein: CASSREGGLGAYEQYF
CDR3 DNA: TGTGCCAGTAGTCGGGAAGGGGGACTAGGCGCCTACGAGCAGTACTTC

D gene: -
J gene: TRBJ1-2
V gene: TRBV5-6
clone size: -
CDR3 length: 14
CDR3 protein: CASSLDRPNYGYTF
CDR3 DNA: TGTGCCAGCAGCTTGGACAGGCCTAACTATGGCTACACCTTC

D gene: -
J gene: TRBJ2-1
V gene: TRBV7-9
clone size: -
CDR3 length: 16
CDR3 protein: CASSRGGGAGSNEQFF
CDR3 DNA: TGTGCCAGCAGCCGCGGCGGGGGCGCTGGAAGTAATGAGCAGTTCTTC

D gene: TRBD2
J gene: TRBJ2-2
V gene: TRBV11-3
clone size: -
CDR3 length: 14
CDR3 protein: CASSSLAGAGELFF
CDR3 DNA: TGTGCCAGCAGCTCCCTAGCGGGAGCCGGGGAGCTGTTTTTT

D gene: TRBD1
J gene: TRBJ2-1
V gene: TRBV7-2
clone size: -
CDR3 length: 15
CDR3 protein: CASSSGQNPTLEQFF
CDR3 DNA: TGTGCCAGCAGCTCGGGACAGAACCCGACCTTGGAGCAGTTCTTC

D gene: TRBD2
J gene: TRBJ2-1
V gene: TRBV14
clone size: -
CDR3 length: 15
CDR3 protein: CASSQQLAGTGGPFF
CDR3 DNA: TGTGCCAGCAGCCAACAACTAGCGGGAACGGGGGGGCCGTTCTTC

D gene: TRBD1
J gene: TRBJ1-6
V gene: TRBV6-1
clone size: -
CDR3 length: 17
CDR3 protein: CASSDLFRQGWESPLHF
CDR3 DNA: TGTGCCAGCAGTGACTTATTCCGACAGGGCTGGGAATCACCCCTCCACTTT

D gene: TRBD2
J gene: TRBJ2-7
V gene: TRBV5-1
clone size: few
CDR3 length: 16
CDR3 protein: CASSSGLAGVVGEQYF
CDR3 DNA: TGCGCCAGCAGCTCTGGACTAGCGGGGGTTGTGGGCGAGCAGTACTTC

D gene: -
J gene: TRBJ1-5
V gene: TRBV10-1
clone size: -
CDR3 length: 13
CDR3 protein: CASSATENQPQHF
CDR3 DNA: TGCGCCAGCAGTGCGACAGAGAATCAGCCCCAGCATTTT

D gene: -
J gene: TRBJ1-4
V gene: TRBV3-1/TRBV3-2
clone size: -
CDR3 length: 13
CDR3 protein: CASSQGVAEKLFF
CDR3 DNA: TGTGCCAGCAGCCAAGGGGTAGCTGAAAAACTGTTTTTT

D gene: -
J gene: TRBJ2-7
V gene: TRBV4-1
clone size: -
CDR3 length: 12
CDR3 protein: CASSLHQNEQYF
CDR3 DNA: TGCGCCAGCAGCTTACACCAAAACGAGCAGTACTTC

D gene: -
J gene: TRBJ1-5
V gene: TRBV25-1
clone size: -
CDR3 length: 16
CDR3 protein: CASSSPGHSGNQPQHF
CDR3 DNA: TGTGCCAGCAGTTCACCGGGACACAGCGGCAATCAGCCCCAGCATTTT

D gene: TRBD1
J gene: TRBJ2-2
V gene: TRBV9
clone size: -
CDR3 length: 16
CDR3 protein: CASSPRTGMNTGELFF
CDR3 DNA: TGTGCCAGCAGCCCTAGGACAGGGATGAACACCGGGGAGCTGTTTTTT

D gene: -
J gene: TRBJ2-7
V gene: TRBV5-1
clone size: -
CDR3 length: 14
CDR3 protein: CASSLSGKPHEQYF
CDR3 DNA: TGCGCCAGCAGCTTGTCAGGGAAACCTCACGAGCAGTACTTC

D gene: TRBD1
J gene: TRBJ1-2
V gene: TRBV4-2
clone size: -
CDR3 length: 14
CDR3 protein: CASSRDRADYGYTF
CDR3 DNA: TGTGCCAGCAGCCGTGACAGGGCTGATTATGGCTACACCTTC

D gene: -
J gene: TRBJ1-1
V gene: TRBV9
clone size: -
CDR3 length: 14
CDR3 protein: CASSVMGQNTEAFF
CDR3 DNA: TGTGCCAGCAGCGTAATGGGCCAGAACACTGAAGCTTTCTTT

D gene: TRBD1
J gene: TRBJ1-2
V gene: TRBV30
clone size: -
CDR3 length: 17
CDR3 protein: CAWNQRGTAGTLGGYTF
CDR3 DNA: TGTGCCTGGAATCAGCGAGGGACAGCCGGAACCCTGGGGGGCTACACCTTC

D gene: TRBD1
J gene: TRBJ1-4
V gene: TRBV4-3
clone size: once
CDR3 length: 15
CDR3 protein: CASSLVGTANEKLFF
CDR3 DNA: TGCGCCAGCAGCCTCGTAGGGACAGCCAATGAAAAACTGTTTTTT

D gene: -
J gene: TRBJ1-5
V gene: TRBV10-3
clone size: -
CDR3 length: 12
CDR3 protein: CAIRDRGQPQHF
CDR3 DNA: TGTGCCATCAGGGATAGGGGTCAGCCCCAGCATTTT

D gene: -
J gene: TRBJ2-5
V gene: TRBV5-1
clone size: once
CDR3 length: 13
CDR3 protein: CASSRVGPETQYF
CDR3 DNA: TGCGCCAGCAGCAGGGTGGGGCCAGAGACCCAGTACTTC

D gene: TRBD1
J gene: TRBJ2-7
V gene: TRBV5-1
clone size: -
CDR3 length: 13
CDR3 protein: CASSGRDRAEQYF
CDR3 DNA: TGCGCCAGCAGCGGCCGGGACAGGGCCGAGCAGTACTTC

D gene: TRBD2
J gene: TRBJ2-1
V gene: TRBV9
clone size: -
CDR3 length: 17
CDR3 protein: CASSVGVAAGVLNEQFF
CDR3 DNA: TGTGCCAGCAGCGTAGGAGTCGCGGCGGGAGTCTTAAATGAGCAGTTCTTC

D gene: -
J gene: TRBJ1-2
V gene: TRBV6-5
clone size: -
CDR3 length: 15
CDR3 protein: CASSYSKEANYGYTF
CDR3 DNA: TGTGCCAGCAGTTACTCGAAAGAGGCTAACTATGGCTACACCTTC

D gene: -
J gene: TRBJ1-6
V gene: TRBV14
clone size: -
CDR3 length: 16
CDR3 protein: CASSQVRTVYNSPLHF
CDR3 DNA: TGTGCCAGCAGCCAGGTCCGGACAGTGTATAATTCACCCCTCCACTTT

D gene: -
J gene: TRBJ2-5
V gene: TRBV2
clone size: -
CDR3 length: 12
CDR3 protein: CASNKGLTPQYF
CDR3 DNA: TGTGCCAGTAATAAAGGACTGACACCCCAGTACTTC

D gene: -
J gene: TRBJ1-1
V gene: TRBV6-5
clone size: -
CDR3 length: 16
CDR3 protein: CASSYSKRKRGTEAFF
CDR3 DNA: TGTGCCAGCAGTTACTCGAAGAGAAAAAGGGGCACTGAAGCTTTCTTT